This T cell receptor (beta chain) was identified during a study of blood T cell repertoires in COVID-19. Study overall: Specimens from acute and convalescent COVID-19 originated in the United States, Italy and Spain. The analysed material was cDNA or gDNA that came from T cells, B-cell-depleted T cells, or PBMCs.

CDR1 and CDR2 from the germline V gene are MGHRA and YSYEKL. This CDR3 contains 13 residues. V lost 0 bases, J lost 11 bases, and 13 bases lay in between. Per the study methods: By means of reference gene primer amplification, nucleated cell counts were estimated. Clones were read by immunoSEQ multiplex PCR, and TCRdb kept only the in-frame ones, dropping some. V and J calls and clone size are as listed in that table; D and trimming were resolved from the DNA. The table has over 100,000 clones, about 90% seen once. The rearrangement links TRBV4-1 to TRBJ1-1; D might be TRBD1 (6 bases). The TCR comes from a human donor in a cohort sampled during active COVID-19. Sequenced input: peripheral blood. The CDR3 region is CASSQDRDTLAFF. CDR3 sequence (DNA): TGCGCCAGCAGCCAAGATCGGGACACACTGGCTTTCTTT.